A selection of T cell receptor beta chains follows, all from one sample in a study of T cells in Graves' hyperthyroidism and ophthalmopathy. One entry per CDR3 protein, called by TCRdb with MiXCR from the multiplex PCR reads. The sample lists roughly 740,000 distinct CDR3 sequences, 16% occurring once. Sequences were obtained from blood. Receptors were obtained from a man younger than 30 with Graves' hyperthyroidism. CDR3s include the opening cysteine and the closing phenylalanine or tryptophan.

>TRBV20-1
CSACSGIGRETQYF
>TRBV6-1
CASSSSPGTLYEQYF
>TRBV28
CASLGQMNTEAFF
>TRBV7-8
CASSLRTSYSLLSGNTIYF
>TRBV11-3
CASSLGPSGSRSDYDTQYF
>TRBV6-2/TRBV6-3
CASSSAVEPQHF
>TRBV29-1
CSVPTRGPANEQFF
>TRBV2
CASSDPGGWTDTQYF
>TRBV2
CASHWTSANYGYTF
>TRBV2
CASRSYRRQGFTEAFF
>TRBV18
CASSPKDRTSGAYEQFF
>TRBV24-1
CATRGDQETQYF
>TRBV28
CASSLCRGASNEKLFF
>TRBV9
CASSSSPGGEGNQPQHF
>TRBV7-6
CASSPGTGTGYEQYF
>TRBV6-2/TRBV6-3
CASNPGTYNEQFF
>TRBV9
CASSAAGTGRTSGYNEQFF
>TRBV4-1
CASSQRTGTSYEQYF
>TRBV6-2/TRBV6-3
CASSYSRTGTSYEQYF
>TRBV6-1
CASLKHPGPGNTIYF
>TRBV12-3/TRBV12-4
CASSRGTGINQPQHF
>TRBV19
CASSIGQGITEAFF
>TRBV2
CASREDGELFF
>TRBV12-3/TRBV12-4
CASSLNPRANYGYTF
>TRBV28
CASSFGGIGFGDGYTF
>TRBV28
CASSWNTVNYGYTF
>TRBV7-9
CASSLQQGSTEAFF
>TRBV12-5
CASGLVVGTRGNTEAFF
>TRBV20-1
CSARKQEQVYSNQPQHF
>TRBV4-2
CASSQSLASTDTQYF
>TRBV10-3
CAISEDRVLNEQFF
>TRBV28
CASRPTRPGWNQPQHF
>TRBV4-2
CASSQDQRGPFLGDEQYF
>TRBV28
CASSSSGRNQETQYF
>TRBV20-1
CSAPRRANEQFF
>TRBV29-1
CSVRPALRAEAFF
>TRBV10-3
CAISEASGTETQYF
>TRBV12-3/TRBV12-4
CASSLNRGVRSEQYF
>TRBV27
CASKDRGSYEQYF
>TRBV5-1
CASSLGDRLGNTEAFF
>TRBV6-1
CASSFPRDRGRQETQYF
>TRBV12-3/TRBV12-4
CASTDLYTEAFF
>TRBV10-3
CAISESRDTEAFF
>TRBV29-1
CSVARRLNTEAFF
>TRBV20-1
CSVTSGYEQYF
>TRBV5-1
CASSPTDSGANVLTF
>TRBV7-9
CASSPYTGGVGYTF
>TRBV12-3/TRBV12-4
CASSPPGGRREKLFF
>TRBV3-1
CASSQDWFRDNEQFF
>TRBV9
CASSAHTGSGANVLTF
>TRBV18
CASSPPASGTDTQYF
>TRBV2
CASSPGLTNTQYF